Shown below are 28 T cell receptor beta chains from a single sample sequenced in a study of shared clonotypes between healthy human individuals. Clones were sequenced by immunoSEQ multiplex PCR, and TCRdb holds only the in-frame ones, with some missing. The sample yields fewer than 650,000 clones, 75% to 85% seen once. The sample consisted of PBMCs. The receptors were sampled from a woman in her thirties or forties in good health. Some clones in this sample may be carry-over from other donors' samples.

This clone came up many times. This sequence joins TRBV28 and TRBJ1-3; maybe TRBD1 (5 bases). Germline V lookup: CDR1 MDHEN, CDR2 SYDVKM. The CDR3 consists of 18 residues. With 3 bases removed from V and 0 bases from J, the gap between germline ends came to 18 bases. CDR3 nucleotides: TGTGCCAGCAGTTTGGGGGTAGGCAGGGCAAGCTCTGGAAACACCATATATTTT. Residues: CASSLGVGRASSGNTIYF.

The chain uses TRBV9 and TRBJ1-1; D is uncertain. From germline, CDR1 is SGDLS and CDR2 YYNGEE. The CDR3 is 13 amino acids. V lost 3 bases, J lost 2 bases, and 8 bases lay in between. This CDR3 is CASSALINTEAFF. CDR3 DNA: TGTGCCAGCAGCGCCTTGATAAACACTGAAGCTTTCTTT.

V gene TRBV29-1 combines with J gene TRBJ2-3; D may be TRBD2 (5 bases). CDR1 SQVTM and CDR2 ANQGSEA come from the germline V gene. The germline V and J ends were trimmed by 1 base and 0 bases, with 11 bases remaining between them. The CDR3 is made up of 15 amino acids. The CDR3 DNA reads TGCAGCGTTGAAGGGAAACTAGGAAGCACAGATACGCAGTATTTT. Protein: CSVEGKLGSTDTQYF.

Here the CDR3 DNA reads TGTGCCTGGAGTGTGAGACCGGGACTAGCGGTTCAAAGGGCAGAGACCCAGTACTTC. It is translated as CAWSVRPGLAVQRAETQYF. The chain has TRBV30 and TRBJ2-5; 11 nucleotides match TRBD2. CDR3 length: 19 residues. Per germline, CDR1 GTSNPN and CDR2 SVGIG (reference sequence). J gave up 4 bases and V 0 bases, and 16 bases lay outside the gene matches.

This clone was counted a few times. This chain joins TRBV7-2 and TRBJ2-5; 15 bases agree with TRBD2. From germline, CDR1 is SGHTA and CDR2 FQGNSA. J was trimmed by 2 bases and V by 0 bases; bases with no gene match: 4. There are 18 residues in the CDR3. DNA of the CDR3: TGTGCCAGCAGCTTAGCGCACGGACTAGCGGGAGGGCAAGAGACCCAGTACTTC. Encoded protein: CASSLAHGLAGGQETQYF. Variable domain in full (rest from reference TRBV7-2 and TRBJ2-5): GAGVSQSPSNKVTEKGKDVELRCDPISGHTALYWYRQSLGQGLEFLIYFQGNSAPDKSGLPSDRFSAERTGGSVSTLTIQRTQQEDSAVYLCASSLAHGLAGGQETQYFGPGTRLLVL.

As for this clone: The junction shows a germline mismatch at one end, possibly a read error. This chain uses TRBV15 with TRBJ2-1; D unclear. The CDR3 totals 12 residues. Germline V gene data show CDR1 as LNHNV and CDR2 as YYDKDF (reference sequence). This CDR3 reads CVTSKDKGRQFF. For the CDR3, the DNA is TGTGTCACCAGCAAAGACAAGGGTCGGCAGTTCTTC.

V and J are TRBV30 and TRBJ2-5, with D tentatively TRBD1 (6 bases). The CDR3 length is 15 residues. Germline-derived CDR1 and CDR2 are GTSNPN and SVGIG (reference sequence). V was shortened by 4 bases and J by 1 base, with 16 bases between the two germline ends. The CDR3 nucleotides read TGTGCCTGGAAGGATCCTAGCAGGGGCCAAGAGACCCAGTACTTC. This translates into CAWKDPSRGQETQYF.

The table lists this clone with a few counts. Other DNA sequences in this specimen translate into the identical CDR3. The chain recombines TRBV7-3 with TRBJ2-7, with TRBD2 matching over 9 bases. In germline, CDR1 is SGHTA, CDR2 FQGTGA. The CDR3 has 15 amino acids. Trimming cost V 1 base and J 1 base; bases outside gene matches: 2. The CDR3 DNA is TGTGCCAGCAGCTTAAGTAGCGGGAGTTCCTACGAGCAGTACTTC. Its protein product is CASSLSSGSSYEQYF.

The gene calls are TRBV4-3 and TRBJ2-3; 9 nucleotides match TRBD2. Germline CDR1 is LGHNA and CDR2 is YSLEER. V lost 3 bases, J lost 4 bases, and 5 bases stayed unmatched. The CDR3 sequence is 15 residues long. The chain's CDR3 is CASSQTSGSSDTQYF. For the CDR3, the DNA is TGCGCCAGCAGCCAGACTAGCGGTTCCTCAGATACGCAGTATTTT.

This chain uses TRBV6-6 with TRBJ2-7; D is perhaps TRBD2 (6 bases). CDR3 length: 16 residues. Trimming cost V 5 bases and J 1 base, with 18 bases left between them. Germline values: CDR1 MNHNY, CDR2 SVGAGI (reference sequence). The CDR3 reads CASSHPPRRESYEQYF. In nucleotides, the CDR3 is TGTGCCAGCAGTCACCCCCCTAGGAGGGAGTCCTACGAGCAGTACTTC.

The chain recombines TRBV7-9 with TRBJ1-1; no definite D call. Germline assignment: CDR1 SEHNR and CDR2 FQNEAQ (reference sequence). Trimming shortened V by 1 base and J by 0 bases, and 9 bases separated the two germline ends. This CDR3 has 15 residues. DNA for the CDR3: TGTGCCAGCAGCTTAGACAGAGCTATGAACACTGAAGCTTTCTTT. Translated: CASSLDRAMNTEAFF.

The V and J genes are TRBV10-3 and TRBJ2-3; D may be TRBD1 or TRBD2 (6 bases each). CDR1 and CDR2 from the germline V gene are ENHRY and SYGVKD. V was cut by 4 bases and J by 4 bases, with 9 bases left in between. The CDR3 has 13 amino acids. This CDR3 reads CAISAGEADTQYF. For the CDR3, the DNA is TGTGCCATCAGTGCAGGGGAGGCAGATACGCAGTATTTT.

This chain uses TRBV5-1 with TRBJ2-7; a weak D match, TRBD1 (6 bases). CDR1 and CDR2 (germline): SGHRS, YFSETQ. Deletions cut 4 bases from V and 7 bases from J, with 15 bases between. The CDR3 length is 13 residues. The CDR3 sequence: CASSAEVTGEQYF. The CDR3 DNA is TGCGCCAGCAGCGCCGAAGTTACAGGGGAGCAGTACTTC.

V and J are TRBV7-3 and TRBJ2-2; 10 bases align to TRBD2. CDR1 SGHTA and CDR2 FQGTGA come from the germline V gene. This CDR3 comprises 16 residues. V was pared by 5 bases and J by 2 bases, with 5 bases of the junction left unmatched. CDR3: CASSQPSGRNTGELFF. The CDR3 DNA reads as TGTGCCAGCAGCCAACCTAGCGGGAGAAACACCGGGGAGCTGTTTTTT.

The rearrangement links TRBV28 to TRBJ2-4; D is ambiguous. V shed 6 bases and J shed 1 base, with 10 bases lying between them. Per the germline V gene, CDR1 is MDHEN and CDR2 is SYDVKM. The CDR3 sequence is 14 residues long. CDR3 nucleotides: TGTGCCAGCAGCCCCCAGTGGGCCAAAAACATTCAGTACTTC. Translated: CASSPQWAKNIQYF.

The rearrangement uses TRBV28 and TRBJ2-2, with 8 bases fitting TRBD2. This CDR3 is 15 amino acids long. V lost 6 bases to trimming and J lost 5 bases; unmatched junction nucleotides: 8. CDR1 MDHEN and CDR2 SYDVKM come from the germline V gene. CDR3 region: CASSGAGVVTGELFF. The CDR3 coding sequence is TGTGCCAGCAGCGGAGCGGGAGTGGTTACCGGGGAGCTGTTTTTT.

This clone was seen a handful of times. The rearrangement uses TRBV6-4 and TRBJ2-1, with TRBD2 matching 11 bases. V was pared by 3 bases and J by 5 bases, with 3 bases of the junction left unmatched. The CDR3 has 15 residues. Germline CDR1 is MRHNA and CDR2 is SNTAGT. CDR3 loop: CASSDGTSGNNEQFF. CDR3 DNA sequence: TGTGCCAGCAGTGATGGGACTAGCGGAAACAATGAGCAGTTCTTC.

A remark on this clone: A far larger clone is only one base removed, so a read error is likely. The sample has other DNA sequences that encode this CDR3 too. The chain is built from TRBV25-1 and TRBJ2-1, with TRBD1 identical over 9 bases. The length of the CDR3 is 15 residues. V shed 9 bases and J 7 bases; nucleotides not matched to a gene: 13. Germline V gene lookup returns CDR1 MGHDK and CDR2 SYGVNS. CDR3: CASSRFLGTGNEQFF. CDR3 coding DNA: TGTGCCAGTAGTAGATTTCTTGGGACAGGGAATGAGCAGTTCTTC.

The chain's CDR3 is CASSSSGTSSNEQFF. CDR3 coding DNA: TGTGCCAGCAGCTCATCCGGGACTAGTTCGAACGAGCAGTTCTTC. The chain carries TRBV9 and TRBJ2-1; the match to TRBD2 covers 8 bases. The CDR3 sequence is 15 residues long. The V segment lost 4 bases and the J segment 10 bases; nucleotides outside the gene matches: 13. Germline CDR1 SGDLS, CDR2 YYNGEE.

The rearrangement links TRBV7-9 to TRBJ2-7; 10 bases are shared with TRBD2. J gave up 3 bases and V 5 bases, and 7 bases lay outside the gene matches. CDR3 length equals 15 residues. Germline V CDR1 and CDR2: SEHNR, FQNEAQ (reference sequence). The CDR3 DNA sequence: TGTGCCAGCAGCCATAGCGGGAGGTATCTCTACGAGCAGTACTTC. This codes for CASSHSGRYLYEQYF.

V gene TRBV7-9 combines with J gene TRBJ1-6; tentative D call: TRBD1 (5 bases). Between the trimmed V and J ends, which lost 2 bases and 9 bases, there was a span of 14 bases. Germline V gene lookup returns CDR1 SEHNR and CDR2 FQNEAQ (reference sequence). This CDR3 is built from 15 residues. CDR3 in amino acids: CASSLMGQGTSPLHF. CDR3 sequence (DNA): TGTGCCAGCAGCTTAATGGGGCAGGGTACTTCACCCCTCCACTTT. The whole variable domain, remainder taken from reference TRBV7-9 and TRBJ1-6, is DTGVSQNPRHKITKRGQNVTFRCDPISEHNRLYWYRQTLGQGPEFLTYFQNEAQLEKSRLLSDRFSAERPKGSFSTLEIQRTEQGDSAMYLCASSLMGQGTSPLHFGNGTRLTVT.

This chain uses TRBV7-6 with TRBJ2-1; D gene uncertain. The V end lost 2 bases, the J end lost 4 bases, and 6 bases lay between the germline ends. Germline lookup yields CDR1 SGHVS and CDR2 FNYEAQ. The CDR3 has 13 amino acids. CDR3 protein: CASSLNAYNEQFF. CDR3 nucleotide sequence: TGTGCCAGCAGCTTAAATGCGTACAATGAGCAGTTCTTC.

V is TRBV7-3 and J is TRBJ2-2, with 11 bases lining up with TRBD2. Per germline, CDR1 SGHTA and CDR2 FQGTGA. Losses at the gene ends were 0 bases for V and 4 bases for J; bases not matched to a gene: 4. The CDR3 sequence is 17 residues long. CDR3 protein: CASSLTGTSGSTGELFF. CDR3 DNA: TGTGCCAGCAGCTTAACGGGGACTAGCGGTTCCACCGGGGAGCTGTTTTTT.

This clone showed up many times. The CDR3 loop reads CASSPRLAGGFGEQFF. As DNA, the CDR3 is TGTGCCAGCAGCCCAAGACTAGCGGGAGGGTTCGGTGAGCAGTTCTTC. This chain links TRBV13 with TRBJ2-1; TRBD2 agrees at 14 bases. This CDR3 is built from 16 residues. The trim removed 5 bases at V and 9 bases at J, leaving 9 bases unmatched. Germline assignment: CDR1 PRHDT and CDR2 FYEKMQ (reference sequence).

The chain combines TRBV28 with TRBJ2-3; the match to TRBD1 covers 8 bases. Germline CDR1 MDHEN, CDR2 SYDVKM. Unmatched junction bases numbered 15, after V lost 2 bases and J lost 5 bases. The CDR3 totals 18 residues. The CDR3 region is CASSLPILGGQVQDTQYF. CDR3 DNA sequence: TGTGCCAGCAGTTTACCGATCCTCGGGGGACAGGTTCAAGATACGCAGTATTTT.

This sequence joins TRBV5-4 and TRBJ1-2; TRBD1 agrees at 7 bases. The germline CDR1 and CDR2 sequences are SGHNT and YYREEE (reference sequence). This CDR3 is 14 amino acids long. The V gene end was trimmed by 4 bases and the J gene end by 5 bases; junction bases not matched to a gene: 8. The DNA of the CDR3 is TGTGCCAGCAGCACAGCAGGGGGTGGGTATGGCTACACCTTC. Translation: CASSTAGGGYGYTF.

The V call is TRBV6-6, the J call TRBJ1-2, with 8 bases matching TRBD1. J gave up 3 bases and V 4 bases, and 7 bases lay outside the gene matches. Germline assignment: CDR1 MNHNY and CDR2 SVGAGI (reference sequence). The CDR3 extends over 15 amino acids. The CDR3 DNA sequence: TGTGCCAGCAGTTTAAGGACAGGGAATGACTATGGCTACACCTTC. Its protein product is CASSLRTGNDYGYTF.

This clone was picked up a small number of times. The chain has TRBV27 and TRBJ2-7; TRBD1 matches at 7 bases. Trimming removed 4 bases from V and 3 bases from J; junction bases left unmatched: 9. This CDR3 comprises 15 residues. Per the germline V gene, CDR1 is MNHEY and CDR2 is SMNVEV (reference sequence). CDR3 nucleotides: TGTGCCAGCAGTTCAGACAGGGTGTCCGGCTACGAGCAGTACTTC. Protein: CASSSDRVSGYEQYF.